What follows describes a single T cell receptor beta chain. This record comes from a study of blood T cell repertoires in COVID-19. Sequenced by immunoSEQ multiplex PCR; TCRdb stores in-frame clones only, minus some. The table has 25,000 to 35,000 clones, about 87% seen once; the top ten hold roughly an eighth. This CDR3 has 13 residues. Trimming pared 4 bases from V and 5 bases from J, leaving 12 bases between. Germline values: CDR1 SGHRS, CDR2 YFSETQ. The V gene is TRBV5-1, the J gene TRBJ1-1; no reliable D call. The receptor was derived from a human donor in a cohort sampled during active COVID-19. The donor label of this sample is uncertain. The sequenced material came from peripheral blood. CDR3 sequence reads: CASSRRRDTEAFF. CDR3 coding DNA: TGCGCCAGCAGCCGCAGGAGGGATACTGAAGCTTTCTTT.